Presented here are 16 T cell receptor beta chains from one specimen sequenced in a study of blood T cell repertoires in COVID-19. Only in-frame clones appear in the TCRdb table, and some are missing; sequencing was by immunoSEQ multiplex PCR. Here the sample spans about 73,000 clones, roughly 84% being singletons. Sequenced: peripheral blood. The receptors shown here come from a man at least 80 years old with active or convalescent COVID-19.

This clone was seen only once. V and J are TRBV30 and TRBJ1-1, with 11 bases matching TRBD1. The CDR3 is made up of 15 amino acids. V trimming: 2 bases; J trimming: 1 base; junction bases outside the gene matches: 3. The germline V gene has CDR1 GTSNPN and CDR2 SVGIG (reference sequence). The CDR3 loop is CAWSTGQGGNTEAFF. The CDR3 region has the DNA TGTGCCTGGAGTACGGGACAGGGGGGGAACACTGAAGCTTTCTTT.

The chain employs TRBV10-1 and TRBJ2-7; D not resolved. This CDR3 is built from 11 residues. CDR1 and CDR2 from the germline V gene are WNHNN and SYGVQD (reference sequence). Trimming pared 8 bases from V and 1 base from J, leaving 6 bases between. CDR3 DNA sequence: TGCGCCAGCGGCAATTCCTACGAGCAGTACTTC. Translation gives CASGNSYEQYF.

This clone was observed a single time. The chain couples TRBV28 to TRBJ1-1; D not certain. CDR1 is MDHEN, CDR2 SYDVKM, per germline. V gave up 2 bases and J gave up 4 bases, with 11 bases separating them. This CDR3 spans 14 amino acids. The CDR3 DNA reads TGTGCCAGCAGTTTAGGCGGTATCGGCACTGAAGCTTTCTTT. Its translation: CASSLGGIGTEAFF.

The rearrangement uses TRBV19 and TRBJ2-1; the D gene is possibly TRBD2 (5 bases). V lost 3 bases, J lost 8 bases, and 14 bases lay in between. Germline V lookup: CDR1 LNHDA, CDR2 SQIVND (reference sequence). This CDR3 region has 14 residues. CDR3 residues: CASSIPGSQDEQFF. CDR3 DNA: TGTGCCAGTAGTATTCCTGGGAGCCAGGATGAGCAGTTCTTC.

The chain combines TRBV7-9 with TRBJ1-1; weak D call: TRBD1 (6 bases). Per the germline V gene, CDR1 is SEHNR and CDR2 is FQNEAQ (reference sequence). The V and J ends lost 1 base and 1 base respectively, with 7 bases between them. The CDR3 spans 14 residues. The CDR3 DNA is TGTGCCAGCAGCTTAGGGACAGAGAACACTGAAGCTTTCTTT. Protein sequence: CASSLGTENTEAFF.

The J gene is TRBJ1-1, the V gene TRBV4-2, with TRBD1 identical over 8 bases. Germline CDR1 LGHNA, CDR2 YNFKEQ. The CDR3 sequence is 16 residues long. The V gene end was trimmed by 2 bases and the J gene end by 1 base; junction bases not matched to a gene: 6. The chain's CDR3 is CASSQMTGATNTEAFF. The CDR3 coding sequence is TGTGCCAGCAGCCAAATGACAGGGGCTACGAACACTGAAGCTTTCTTT.

The chain joins TRBV5-1 to TRBJ1-1; tentatively, D is TRBD1 (5 bases). CDR3 length: 13 residues. The ends were cut back, 4 bases at V and 11 bases at J, with 18 bases in the middle. The V gene's germline CDR1 is SGHRS and CDR2 YFSETQ. The CDR3 DNA reads TGCGCCAGCAGCCCGTATGGGCCCCCAGGGGCTTTCTTT. As protein: CASSPYGPPGAFF.

The chain combines TRBV27 with TRBJ2-1, with D perhaps TRBD2 (7 bases). The CDR3 spans 16 residues. Trimming removed 3 bases from V and 5 bases from J, with 17 bases in between. Germline values: CDR1 MNHEY, CDR2 SMNVEV (reference sequence). DNA for the CDR3: TGTGCCAGCAGTTTGTGGGGGGGGCTCATGCACAATGAGCAGTTCTTC. It translates to CASSLWGGLMHNEQFF.

The V gene is TRBV11-3, the J gene TRBJ2-3, with a weak D call TRBD1 (6 bases). Germline CDR1 is SGHNT and CDR2 is YENEEA. V lost 5 bases and J lost 0, with 15 bases in between. The CDR3 is 16 residues long. The CDR3 nucleotides read TGTGCCAGCAGCCCATCGACAGGATTTAGCACAGATACGCAGTATTTT. Amino acid sequence: CASSPSTGFSTDTQYF. The full variable domain, completed using reference TRBV11-3 and TRBJ2-3, is EAGVVQSPRYKIIEKKQPVAFWCNPISGHNTLYWYLQNLGQGPELLIRYENEEAVDDSQLPKDRFSAERLKGVDSTLKIQPAELGDSAVYLCASSPSTGFSTDTQYFGPGTRLTVL.

The rearrangement links TRBV5-4 to TRBJ2-7; 10 bases align to TRBD1. With 1 base clipped from V and 1 base from J, the junction kept 5 bases outside the gene matches. Per germline, CDR1 SGHNT and CDR2 YYREEE (reference sequence). This CDR3 region has 16 residues. The CDR3 bases are TGTGCCAGCAGCTTGCCAAGGACAGGGGGATCCTACGAGCAGTACTTC. Its translation is CASSLPRTGGSYEQYF.

V and J are TRBV6-2 or TRBV6-3 and TRBJ2-3; 10 bases are shared with TRBD2. Per the germline V gene, CDR1 is MNHEY and CDR2 is SVGEGT. This CDR3 comprises 16 residues. Germline trimming cut 5 bases from V and 5 bases from J; bases unmatched to any gene: 10. This CDR3 is CASSDLLAGVGDTQYF. The CDR3 DNA sequence: TGTGCCAGCAGTGACCTTCTAGCGGGAGTTGGAGATACGCAGTATTTT.

The V and J genes are TRBV5-4 and TRBJ2-2; 16 nucleotides line up with TRBD2. The CDR3 totals 17 residues. Germline V gene lookup returns CDR1 SGHNT and CDR2 YYREEE (reference sequence). The V segment lost 3 bases and the J segment 5 bases; nucleotides outside the gene matches: 4. CDR3 residues: CASSSGLAGGRTGELFF. CDR3 nucleotide sequence: TGTGCCAGCAGCTCGGGACTAGCGGGGGGGCGGACCGGGGAGCTGTTTTTT. Using reference TRBV5-4 and TRBJ2-2 for the parts outside the CDR3, the full variable domain is ETGVTQSPTHLIKTRGQQVTLRCSSQSGHNTVSWYQQALGQGPQFIFQYYREEENGRGNFPPRFSGLQFPNYSSELNVNALELDDSALYLCASSSGLAGGRTGELFFGEGSRLTVL.

The chain recombines TRBV5-1 with TRBJ2-5; TRBD2 agrees at 8 bases. Germline lookup yields CDR1 SGHRS and CDR2 YFSETQ. The CDR3 has 16 residues. After removal of 0 bases from V and 2 bases from J, the junction contained 6 bases not matched to a gene. CDR3 bases: TGCGCCAGCAGCTTGGGGTTAGCGGGGAAACAAGAGACCCAGTACTTC. Translated, it gives CASSLGLAGKQETQYF.

This chain uses TRBV7-6 with TRBJ2-1; 9 bases match TRBD2. Germline CDR1 reads SGHVS; CDR2 reads FNYEAQ. The V gene end was trimmed by 1 base and the J gene end by 6 bases; junction bases not matched to a gene: 4. CDR3 length equals 15 residues. CDR3 DNA sequence: TGTGCCAGCAGCTTAGGGCTAGCGGGGTTCAATGAGCAGTTCTTC. Translating it yields CASSLGLAGFNEQFF.

This clone has a single count. V and J are TRBV5-1 and TRBJ2-5; the match to TRBD2 covers 9 bases. Germline V gene data show CDR1 as SGHRS and CDR2 as YFSETQ. CDR3 length equals 14 residues. With 4 bases clipped from V and 5 bases from J, the junction kept 6 bases outside the gene matches. This chain's CDR3 is CASSMGLAGETQYF. The CDR3 DNA follows: TGCGCCAGCAGCATGGGACTAGCTGGTGAGACCCAGTACTTC.

The V gene is TRBV11-2, the J gene TRBJ2-7; D unresolved. CDR1 is SGHAT and CDR2 is FQNNGV in the germline V gene. This CDR3 is 13 amino acids long. Trimming cost V 4 bases and J 2 bases, with 9 bases left between them. CDR3 amino acids: CASSSLRTYEQYF. CDR3 coding DNA: TGTGCCAGCAGCTCGCTCAGAACCTACGAGCAGTACTTC.